A selection of T cell receptor beta chains follows, all from one sample in a study of cytomegalovirus exposure and HLA in healthy donors. Profiled with immunoSEQ multiplex PCR; TCRdb holds only in-frame clones, not every one. The table has approximately 160,000 clones, 68% seen once. The sequencing input was PBMCs. These receptors originate from a man aged 45-60 years in good health and CMV-seronegative. The CDR3 runs from the conserved cysteine through the conserved F or W. A D gene is named only where the DNA matches it firmly. Expanded clones get a size class; other rows say once, few or many, or leave the size out.

d_call | j_call | v_call | clone_size | cdr3_aa | cdr3_nt
TRBD2 | TRBJ2-1 | TRBV28 | NA | CASRQTSGGYYNEQFF | TGTGCCAGCAGACAAACTAGCGGGGGGTACTACAATGAGCAGTTCTTC
NA | TRBJ2-3 | TRBV7-7 | NA | CASSLGPTSTDTQYF | TGTGCCAGCAGCTTAGGTCCGACTAGCACAGATACGCAGTATTTT
TRBD1 | TRBJ1-2 | TRBV7-2 | once | CASRPTGTDGYTF | TGTGCCAGCAGGCCTACCGGGACAGATGGCTACACCTTC
TRBD1 | TRBJ1-5 | TRBV7-2 | few | CASSPPGGASQPQHF | TGTGCCAGCAGCCCGCCAGGGGGCGCGTCTCAGCCCCAGCATTTT
NA | TRBJ2-1 | TRBV7-9 | NA | CASSPSPLAVDQFF | TGTGCCAGCAGCCCTTCTCCCTTAGCGGTAGATCAGTTCTTC
NA | TRBJ1-2 | TRBV29-1 | NA | CSVEDRLAANYGYTF | TGCAGCGTTGAAGATAGGCTAGCGGCTAACTATGGCTACACCTTC
TRBD2 | TRBJ2-1 | TRBV12-5 | NA | CASGLVGGAYNEQFF | TGTGCTAGTGGTTTGGTCGGGGGGGCTTACAATGAGCAGTTCTTC
NA | TRBJ2-7 | TRBV4-1 | few | CASSYRQETSSYEQYF | TGCGCCAGCAGCTATCGGCAGGAAACTAGCTCCTACGAGCAGTACTTC
NA | TRBJ2-3 | TRBV20-1 | once | CSAKGIDTQYF | TGCAGTGCTAAGGGGATAGATACGCAGTATTTT
TRBD1 | TRBJ1-4 | TRBV18 | NA | CASSRQGSNEKLFF | TGTGCCAGCTCGCGACAGGGCTCTAATGAAAAACTGTTTTTT
TRBD2 | TRBJ2-1 | TRBV4-2 | NA | CASSQVTSGPSNEQFF | TGTGCCAGCAGCCAAGTGACTAGCGGGCCTTCAAATGAGCAGTTCTTC
TRBD1 | TRBJ1-1 | TRBV7-3 | NA | CAGDREWEAFF | TGTGCCGGGGACAGGGAATGGGAAGCTTTCTTT
TRBD1 | TRBJ2-1 | TRBV7-3 | NA | CASSRQGSGQFF | TGTGCCAGCAGCAGACAGGGAAGTGGGCAGTTCTTC
TRBD2 | TRBJ2-3 | TRBV7-6 | NA | CASSLWASGASPDTQYF | TGTGCCAGCAGCTTATGGGCTAGCGGGGCCAGCCCCGATACGCAGTATTTT
NA | TRBJ1-1 | TRBV5-1 | NA | CASSDQGNTEAFF | TGCGCCAGCAGCGATCAGGGGAACACTGAAGCTTTCTTT
TRBD1 | TRBJ1-1 | TRBV6-1 | NA | CASSTLDRGTEAFF | TGTGCCAGCAGTACCCTTGACAGGGGAACTGAAGCTTTCTTT
TRBD1 | TRBJ2-5 | TRBV5-1 | NA | CASSLGDSGGETQYF | TGCGCCAGCAGCTTGGGGGACAGTGGAGGAGAGACCCAGTACTTC
NA | TRBJ1-1 | TRBV7-8 | few | CASSQAGFSSGRRAEAFF | TGTGCCAGCAGCCAAGCGGGCTTTAGTTCGGGGCGGAGGGCTGAAGCTTTCTTT
TRBD1 | TRBJ1-6 | TRBV5-4 | NA | CASSPNRGQNGSPLHF | TGTGCCAGCAGCCCCAATAGGGGACAGAACGGATCACCCCTCCACTTT
TRBD2 | TRBJ2-5 | TRBV4-3 | NA | CASRRIAGAQETQYF | TGCGCCAGTAGGAGAATAGCGGGGGCTCAAGAGACCCAGTACTTC
NA | TRBJ2-3 | TRBV5-1 | NA | CASSTGSTDTQYF | TGCGCCAGCTCCACCGGGAGCACAGATACGCAGTATTTT
NA | TRBJ1-4 | TRBV4-3 | NA | CASSRGTTNEKLFF | TGCGCCAGCAGCCGCGGGACAACTAATGAAAAACTGTTTTTT
NA | TRBJ2-2 | TRBV9 | NA | CASSSRSGANTGELFF | TGTGCCAGCAGCTCTCGCTCAGGCGCGAACACCGGGGAGCTGTTTTTT
NA | TRBJ2-7 | TRBV7-9 | NA | CASSLDSSYEQYF | TGTGCCAGCAGCTTGGACAGCTCCTACGAGCAGTACTTC
NA | TRBJ1-2 | TRBV19 | once | CASSRESTNYGYTF | TGTGCCAGTAGTCGAGAATCAACTAACTATGGCTACACCTTC
TRBD1 | TRBJ1-4 | TRBV27 | NA | CASRLTGVGEKLFF | TGTGCCAGCAGACTGACAGGGGTGGGGGAAAAACTGTTTTTT
NA | TRBJ2-2 | TRBV19 | NA | CASDRSNTGELFF | TGTGCCAGTGACAGGTCGAACACCGGGGAGCTGTTTTTT
NA | TRBJ1-2 | TRBV11-2 | once | CASSRMRGKDYGYTF | TGTGCCAGCAGCCGCATGCGGGGGAAGGACTATGGCTACACCTTC
NA | TRBJ2-2 | TRBV7-9 | NA | CSSSRISGELFF | TGTTCCAGCAGCCGTATTTCCGGGGAGCTGTTTTTT
NA | TRBJ1-3 | TRBV21-1 | NA | CASSNTGGSGNTIYF | TGTGCCAGCAGCAATACAGGGGGCTCTGGAAACACCATATATTTT
TRBD1 | TRBJ2-4 | TRBV27 | NA | CASSRFSGTGFQNIQYF | TGTGCCAGCAGTCGATTTTCCGGGACAGGGTTCCAAAACATTCAGTACTTC
NA | TRBJ2-1 | TRBV19 | NA | CASSNDRSSYNEQFF | TGTGCCAGTAGTAACGACAGGAGCTCCTACAATGAGCAGTTCTTC
NA | TRBJ1-4 | TRBV6-5 | NA | CASSPRQGNEKLFF | TGTGCCAGCAGCCCCAGGCAGGGAAATGAAAAACTGTTTTTT
TRBD1 | TRBJ1-2 | TRBV25-1 | NA | CASSGGDRNYGYTF | TGTGCCAGCAGTGGGGGGGACAGAAACTATGGCTACACCTTC
NA | TRBJ1-1 | TRBV5-4 | NA | CASSPDSPTEAFF | TGTGCCAGCAGCCCAGACAGCCCCACTGAAGCTTTCTTT
TRBD1 | TRBJ1-6 | TRBV7-2 | NA | CASSPWATGGNSPLHF | TGTGCCAGCAGCCCCTGGGCGACAGGGGGAAATTCACCCCTCCACTTT
NA | TRBJ1-2 | TRBV18 | NA | CASSPETGINYGYTF | TGTGCCAGCTCACCAGAGACAGGCATCAACTATGGCTACACCTTC
NA | TRBJ1-2 | TRBV6-4 | NA | CASRMSSQVEYGYTF | TGTGCCAGCAGGATGTCCTCACAGGTTGAATATGGCTACACCTTC
TRBD1 | TRBJ1-3 | TRBV7-9 | once | CASSLAGTGAGNTIYF | TGTGCCAGCAGCTTAGCCGGGACAGGGGCTGGAAACACCATATATTTT
TRBD1 | TRBJ1-1 | TRBV2 | few | CASDRGSTEAFF | TGTGCCAGTGACAGGGGGAGCACTGAAGCTTTCTTT